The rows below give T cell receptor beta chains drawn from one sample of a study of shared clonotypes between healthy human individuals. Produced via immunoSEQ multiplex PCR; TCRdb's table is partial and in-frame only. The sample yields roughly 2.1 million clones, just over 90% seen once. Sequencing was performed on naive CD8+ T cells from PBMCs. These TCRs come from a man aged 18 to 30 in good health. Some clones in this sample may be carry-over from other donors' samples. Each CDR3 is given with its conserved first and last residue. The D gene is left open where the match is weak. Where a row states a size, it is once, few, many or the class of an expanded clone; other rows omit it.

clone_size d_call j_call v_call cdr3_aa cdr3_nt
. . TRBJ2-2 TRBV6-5 CASSYLRVAGELFF TGTGCCAGCAGTTACTTAAGGGTGGCCGGGGAGCTGTTTTTT
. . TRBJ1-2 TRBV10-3 CAISEPTGIGGYTF TGTGCCATCAGTGAGCCGACGGGAATCGGAGGCTACACCTTC
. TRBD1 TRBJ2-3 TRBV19 CASSPGQGNADTQYF TGTGCCAGTAGCCCGGGACAGGGTAATGCAGATACGCAGTATTTT
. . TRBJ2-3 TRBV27 CASSHSSRRAYTDTQYF TGTGCCAGTAGCCATTCGTCAAGACGGGCTTACACAGATACGCAGTATTTT
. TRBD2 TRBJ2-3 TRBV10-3 CASRLAGRYTDTQYF TGTGCCAGCAGACTAGCGGGACGATACACAGATACGCAGTATTTT
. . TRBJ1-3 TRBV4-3 CASSQGTRISSGNTIYF TGCGCCAGCAGCCAGGGTACACGGATCTCCTCTGGAAACACCATATATTTT
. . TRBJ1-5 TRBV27 CASSARGHNQPQHF TGTGCCAGCAGTGCCCGGGGTCACAATCAGCCCCAGCATTTT
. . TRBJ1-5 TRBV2 CASSEEGRAVGNQPQHF TGTGCCAGCAGTGAGGAGGGGAGGGCTGTGGGCAATCAGCCCCAGCATTTT
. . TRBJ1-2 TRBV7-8 CASSLDPLGRRNYGYTF TGTGCCAGCAGCCTAGACCCCCTGGGCAGGAGAAACTATGGCTACACCTTC
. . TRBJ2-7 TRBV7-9 CASSPKQSALEQYF TGTGCCAGCAGCCCCAAGCAGAGCGCCCTCGAGCAGTACTTC
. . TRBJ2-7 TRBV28 CASGFGDDSYEQYF TGTGCCAGCGGGTTCGGGGACGACTCCTACGAGCAGTACTTC
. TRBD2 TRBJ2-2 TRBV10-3 CAAAGGGRGQAGELFF TGTGCCGCCGCGGGGGGCGGGAGGGGCCAGGCCGGGGAGCTGTTTTTT
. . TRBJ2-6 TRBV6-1 CASSDLLAGANVLTF TGTGCCAGCAGTGACCTCCTGGCTGGGGCCAACGTCCTGACTTTC
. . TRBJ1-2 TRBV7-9 CASSPLAGRGYTF TGTGCCAGCAGCCCTTTAGCGGGTCGAGGCTACACCTTC
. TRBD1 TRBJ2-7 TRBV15 CATSRTTGEQYF TGTGCCACCAGCAGAACGACAGGGGAGCAGTACTTC
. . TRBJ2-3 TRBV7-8 CASSLPENEPETEDGTDTQYF TGTGCCAGCAGCTTACCTGAAAACGAACCCGAAACAGAGGACGGCACAGATACGCAGTATTTT
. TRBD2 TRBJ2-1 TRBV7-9 CASTILAGVGNEQFF TGTGCCAGCACCATCCTAGCGGGAGTTGGAAATGAGCAGTTCTTC
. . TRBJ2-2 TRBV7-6 CASSNRDPATGELFF TGTGCCAGCAGCAACCGGGACCCGGCGACTGGGGAGCTGTTTTTT
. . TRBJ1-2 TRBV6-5 CASSSRNPILYGYTF TGTGCCAGCAGTTCTCGGAACCCGATCCTCTATGGCTACACCTTC
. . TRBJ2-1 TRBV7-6 CASSVSFSSYNEQFF TGTGCCAGCAGCGTCTCATTTAGCTCCTACAATGAGCAGTTCTTC
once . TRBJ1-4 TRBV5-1 CASSDKGATNEKLFF TGCGCCAGCAGCGATAAGGGAGCAACTAATGAAAAACTGTTTTTT
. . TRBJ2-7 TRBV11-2 CASSFSGSSVIEQYF TGTGCCAGCAGCTTCAGCGGCTCTAGCGTAATCGAGCAGTACTTC
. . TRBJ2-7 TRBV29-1 CSVEFPYSYEQYF TGCAGCGTTGAATTCCCTTACTCCTACGAGCAGTACTTC
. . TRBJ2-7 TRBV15 CATRRDTGLSYEQYF TGTGCCACCAGAAGAGACACGGGACTCTCCTACGAGCAGTACTTC
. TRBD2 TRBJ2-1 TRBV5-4 CASSHRPAGGLYNEQFF TGTGCCAGCAGCCACCGCCCAGCGGGAGGGCTGTACAATGAGCAGTTCTTC
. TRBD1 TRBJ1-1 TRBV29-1 CSVEEQGGSGIF TGCAGCGTTGAAGAACAGGGGGGATCCGGAATCTTT
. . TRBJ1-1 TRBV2 CASSLQTNTEAFF TGTGCCAGCAGTTTACAGACTAACACTGAAGCTTTCTTT
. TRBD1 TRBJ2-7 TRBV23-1 CASSQYRDSPYEQYF TGCGCCAGCAGTCAATACCGGGACAGCCCCTACGAGCAGTACTTC
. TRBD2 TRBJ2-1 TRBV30 CAWSVLAPVEEQFF TGTGCCTGGAGTGTACTAGCGCCCGTTGAGGAGCAGTTCTTC
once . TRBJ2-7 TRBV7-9 CASSPATRPYEQYF TGTGCCAGCAGCCCCGCCACCCGGCCCTACGAGCAGTACTTC
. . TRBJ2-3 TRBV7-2 CASSFRADPTDTQYF TGTGCCAGCAGCTTTAGGGCAGATCCCACAGATACGCAGTATTTT
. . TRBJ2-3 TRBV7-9 CASSLISESTDTQYF TGTGCCAGCAGCTTAATCAGCGAGAGCACAGATACGCAGTATTTT
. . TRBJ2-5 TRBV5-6 CASSLRRGQETQYF TGTGCCAGCAGCTTGAGGAGGGGGCAAGAGACCCAGTACTTC
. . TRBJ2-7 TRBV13 CASGYGRVYEQYF TGTGCCAGCGGATACGGACGGGTCTACGAGCAGTACTTC
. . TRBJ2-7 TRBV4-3 CASSQRSTSYEQYF TGCGCCAGCAGCCAAAGATCGACCTCCTACGAGCAGTACTTC
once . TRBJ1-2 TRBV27 CASSLGVGYGYTF TGTGCCAGCAGTTTAGGCGTAGGGTATGGCTACACCTTC
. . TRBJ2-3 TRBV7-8 CASSLIATYTDTQYF TGTGCCAGCAGCTTAATAGCCACATACACAGATACGCAGTATTTT
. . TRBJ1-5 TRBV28 CASSLTAQPQHF TGTGCCAGCAGTTTGACAGCCCAGCCCCAGCATTTT
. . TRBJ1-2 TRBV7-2 CASSSARGQFYGYTF TGTGCCAGCAGCTCAGCTCGTGGACAGTTCTATGGCTACACCTTC
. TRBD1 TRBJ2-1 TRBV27 CASSVGQAISYNEQFF TGTGCCAGCAGCGTCGGACAGGCTATCTCCTACAATGAGCAGTTCTTC
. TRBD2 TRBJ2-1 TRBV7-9 CASRAGGNIDEQFF TGTGCCAGCAGAGCGGGAGGAAATATCGATGAGCAGTTCTTC
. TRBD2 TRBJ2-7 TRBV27 CASRGGGRAHEQYF TGTGCCAGCAGGGGCGGGGGGCGAGCCCACGAGCAGTACTTC
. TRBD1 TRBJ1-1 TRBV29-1 CSVATQGGAGVTEAFF TGCAGCGTTGCAACCCAGGGGGGCGCCGGGGTCACTGAAGCTTTCTTT
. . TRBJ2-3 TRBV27 CASRLSPGTDTQYF TGTGCCAGCCGACTTTCCCCGGGCACAGATACGCAGTATTTT
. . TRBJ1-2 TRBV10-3 CATTPNGGPNYGYTF TGTGCCACCACCCCTAACGGGGGGCCGAACTATGGCTACACCTTC